These 28 T cell receptor beta chains originate from one sample sequenced in a study of blood T cell repertoires in COVID-19. Sequencing used immunoSEQ multiplex PCR; TCRdb keeps in-frame clones, though not all of them. The sample lists some 97,000 clones; about 90% were seen once. Specimen: peripheral blood. The receptors were sampled from a human donor in a cohort sampled during active COVID-19.

The chain recombines TRBV6-5 with TRBJ1-2; 8 nucleotides match TRBD1. V lost 6 bases to trimming and J lost 6 bases; unmatched junction nucleotides: 12. Germline V gives CDR1 MNHEY, CDR2 SVGAGI. CDR3 size: 15 residues. CDR3 sequence reads: CASSQGQGHTNGYTF. CDR3 DNA sequence: TGTGCCAGCAGCCAAGGACAGGGTCACACTAATGGCTACACCTTC.

The rearrangement joins TRBV6-1 to TRBJ1-3, with D unresolved. V lost 2 bases and J 5 bases, leaving 4 bases between the germline ends. CDR1 MNHNS and CDR2 SASEGT come from the germline V gene. CDR3 size: 12 residues. The CDR3 coding sequence is TGTGCCAGCAGTGAAAGCCGAAACACCATATATTTT. Residues: CASSESRNTIYF.

This clone was counted a single time. V is TRBV27 and J is TRBJ1-6; 10 positions agree with TRBD1. V shed 5 bases and J 1 base; nucleotides not matched to a gene: 2. Germline loops: CDR1 MNHEY, CDR2 SMNVEV (reference sequence). The CDR3 has 16 residues. CDR3 in amino acids: CASSPGQGSYNSPLHF. DNA for the CDR3: TGTGCCAGCAGTCCGGGACAGGGGTCCTATAATTCACCCCTCCACTTT.

This clone was counted a few times. The chain uses TRBV3-1 (or the pseudogene TRBV3-2) and TRBJ2-5, with 7 bases lining up with TRBD1. With 3 bases clipped from V and 9 bases from J, the junction kept 7 bases outside the gene matches. There are 13 residues in the CDR3. Germline lookup yields CDR1 LGHDT and CDR2 YNNKEL (reference sequence). The CDR3 loop reads CASSQGQPSPQYF. CDR3 sequence (DNA): TGTGCCAGCAGCCAGGGACAGCCATCGCCCCAGTACTTC.

The table lists this clone with a count of one. The chain links TRBV3-1 (or the pseudogene TRBV3-2) to TRBJ1-2, with 12 bases matching TRBD1. This CDR3 comprises 14 residues. Germline CDR1 and CDR2: LGHDT and YNNKEL (reference sequence). J was trimmed by 8 bases and V by 3 bases; bases with no gene match: 4. The CDR3, as DNA: TGTGCCAGCAGCCAGGGACAGGGGGCTCTAGGCTACACCTTC. It is translated as CASSQGQGALGYTF.

The J gene is TRBJ2-7, the V gene TRBV2, with D possibly TRBD1 on 6 matching bases. V was shortened by 6 bases and J by 2 bases, with 20 bases between the two germline ends. CDR1 is SNHLY, CDR2 FYNNEI, per germline. The CDR3 length is 16 residues. CDR3 region: CASRGISSGHAYEQYF. CDR3 nucleotide sequence: TGTGCCAGCAGGGGGATTTCCTCGGGACATGCCTACGAGCAGTACTTC.

This clone occurred once. V and J are TRBV28 and TRBJ1-5; 9 bases align to TRBD1. Germline CDR1 reads MDHEN; CDR2 reads SYDVKM. The CDR3 is 15 residues long. Germline trimming cut 3 bases from V and 4 bases from J; bases unmatched to any gene: 4. DNA for the CDR3: TGTGCCAGCAGTTTCTCGGACAGGGGTAATCAGCCCCAGCATTTT. Translating it yields CASSFSDRGNQPQHF.

Here the CDR3 reads CASTTGDNSPLHF. The CDR3 nucleotides are TGTGCCAGCACTACGGGGGATAATTCACCCCTCCACTTT. This chain links TRBV6-6 with TRBJ1-6, with D possibly TRBD1 on 5 matching bases. Germline V gene sequence: CDR1 MNHNY, CDR2 SVGAGI (reference sequence). This CDR3 has 13 residues. The ends were cut back, 7 bases at V and 5 bases at J, with 9 bases in the middle.

This sequence joins TRBV7-2 and TRBJ2-3, with 16 bases aligning to TRBD2. The CDR3 sequence is 19 residues long. The germline V gene encodes CDR1 SGHTA and CDR2 FQGNSA. J was trimmed by 4 bases and V by 5 bases; bases with no gene match: 12. The CDR3 DNA sequence: TGTGCCAGCAGCCCCGGACCGGGACTAGCGGGAGGGCTGGCAGATACGCAGTATTTT. This translates into CASSPGPGLAGGLADTQYF.

The J gene is TRBJ1-5, the V gene TRBV27; weak D call: TRBD1 (6 bases). Trimming shortened V by 6 bases and J by 1 base, and 13 bases separated the two germline ends. Germline V gene lookup returns CDR1 MNHEY and CDR2 SMNVEV (reference sequence). CDR3 length: 15 amino acids. CDR3 bases: TGTGCCAGCAGCCGCGACAGGTTCAGCAATCAGCCCCAGCATTTT. Residues: CASSRDRFSNQPQHF.

This clone appeared a single time. This chain joins TRBV7-3 and TRBJ2-2; 7 nucleotides line up with TRBD1. Looked up from germline, CDR1 is SGHTA and CDR2 is FQGTGA. This CDR3 is built from 15 residues. Germline trimming cut 2 bases from V and 0 bases from J; bases unmatched to any gene: 0. CDR3 sequence reads: CASSLGQANTGELFF. For the CDR3, the DNA is TGTGCCAGCAGCTTAGGACAGGCGAACACCGGGGAGCTGTTTTTT.

This chain links TRBV11-3 with TRBJ2-1; D uncertain. The CDR3 loop spans 14 amino acids. The germline V and J ends were trimmed by 4 bases and 1 base, with 8 bases remaining between them. CDR1 is SGHNT and CDR2 is YENEEA in the germline V gene. CDR3 sequence: CASSSYGSYNEQFF. The CDR3, as DNA: TGTGCCAGCAGCTCATACGGGTCCTACAATGAGCAGTTCTTC.

The chain combines TRBV7-8 with TRBJ1-2; D unresolved. CDR3 length: 15 residues. Germline V gene sequence: CDR1 SGHVS, CDR2 FQNEAQ. Deletions cut 1 base from V and 8 bases from J, with 17 bases between. The CDR3 spells CASSLESGGLGGYTF. The CDR3 coding sequence is TGTGCCAGCAGCTTAGAATCGGGAGGGCTGGGCGGCTACACCTTC.

The chain has TRBV10-3 and TRBJ1-5, with 7 bases fitting TRBD1. Germline V gives CDR1 ENHRY, CDR2 SYGVKD. V shed 6 bases and J 4 bases; nucleotides not matched to a gene: 6. CDR3 size: 14 residues. The CDR3 DNA is TGTGCCATCAGCCCCGGGACAGCTAATCAGCCCCAGCATTTT. Translating gives CAISPGTANQPQHF.

V and J are TRBV19 and TRBJ2-7; 13 bases are shared with TRBD2. Trimming removed 5 bases from V and 2 bases from J; junction bases left unmatched: 3. Germline V lookup: CDR1 LNHDA, CDR2 SQIVND (reference sequence). The CDR3 spans 15 residues. The CDR3 region has the DNA TGTGCCAGTAGTTCCGGGACTAGCGGGACCTACGAGCAGTACTTC. Translating gives CASSSGTSGTYEQYF.

The CDR3 reads CASSPRAGGAGGPYEQYF. CDR3 DNA: TGTGCCAGCAGCCCAAGGGCTGGTGGAGCGGGAGGGCCCTACGAGCAGTACTTC. The chain recombines TRBV7-2 with TRBJ2-7, with TRBD2 matching 10 bases. Germline assignment: CDR1 SGHTA and CDR2 FQGNSA. Unmatched junction bases numbered 15, after V lost 5 bases and J lost 2 bases. The length of the CDR3 is 18 residues.

In the case of this clone: The sample holds other DNA sequences that translate to the same CDR3. V gene TRBV5-1 combines with J gene TRBJ2-7; 9 bases map to TRBD1. Germline loops: CDR1 SGHRS, CDR2 YFSETQ. This CDR3 region has 14 residues. J gave up 3 bases and V 4 bases, and 5 bases lay outside the gene matches. CDR3 sequence: CASSPGTGIYEQYF. CDR3 nucleotide sequence: TGCGCCAGCAGCCCCGGGACAGGGATCTACGAGCAGTACTTC.

The chain has TRBV11-2 and TRBJ2-7; D is perhaps TRBD2 (6 bases). In germline, CDR1 is SGHAT, CDR2 FQNNGV. The V gene lost 2 bases and the J gene lost 4 bases, with 18 bases spanning the gap. The CDR3 is made up of 16 amino acids. CDR3 loop: CASSLSPGLVRYEQYF. CDR3 bases: TGTGCCAGCAGCTTAAGTCCGGGACTTGTCCGATACGAGCAGTACTTC.

This clone appeared a few times. The chain employs TRBV5-1 and TRBJ1-4; no clear D gene. Germline V gene lookup returns CDR1 SGHRS and CDR2 YFSETQ. The V gene lost 1 base and the J gene lost 0 bases, with 4 bases spanning the gap. The length of the CDR3 is 14 residues. For the CDR3, the DNA is TGCGCCAGCAGCTTGCAGACAACTAATGAAAAACTGTTTTTT. It codes for CASSLQTTNEKLFF.

Here the CDR3 reads CASRIGGGREKLFF. As DNA, the CDR3 is TGTGCCAGCAGAATCGGGGGGGGTCGGGAAAAACTGTTTTTT. The rearrangement links TRBV28 to TRBJ1-4, with D perhaps TRBD1 (5 bases). Germline lookup yields CDR1 MDHEN and CDR2 SYDVKM. V gave up 6 bases and J gave up 8 bases, with 16 bases separating them. The CDR3 is 14 residues long.

The V gene is TRBV6-5, the J gene TRBJ2-2; D might be TRBD1 (6 bases). V lost 6 bases and J lost 5, with 16 bases in between. Germline assignment: CDR1 MNHEY and CDR2 SVGAGI. There are 15 residues in the CDR3. The CDR3 sequence is CASRKGQTGTGELFF. In nucleotides, the CDR3 is TGTGCCAGCAGGAAAGGACAGACCGGAACCGGGGAGCTGTTTTTT.

This chain connects TRBV27 to TRBJ2-1, with no clear D. This CDR3 contains 15 residues. CDR1 is MNHEY and CDR2 is SMNVEV in the germline V gene (reference sequence). V was shortened by 0 bases and J by 2 bases, with 8 bases between the two germline ends. The CDR3 sequence: CASSLSGETYNEQFF. The CDR3 DNA reads TGTGCCAGCAGTTTATCGGGCGAAACCTACAATGAGCAGTTCTTC.

The chain uses TRBV30 and TRBJ2-4; D is possibly TRBD2 (6 bases). Germline V lookup: CDR1 GTSNPN, CDR2 SVGIG (reference sequence). This CDR3 comprises 16 residues. V dropped 0 bases and J dropped 0 bases, with 12 bases sitting between them. The CDR3 DNA is TGTGCCTGGAGTGTACGGACTACTATAGCCAAAAACATTCAGTACTTC. It translates to CAWSVRTTIAKNIQYF.

The chain links TRBV28 to TRBJ1-6, with a possible D match to TRBD1 (6 bases). The germline V and J ends were trimmed by 4 bases and 7 bases, with 11 bases remaining between them. Germline V lookup: CDR1 MDHEN, CDR2 SYDVKM. The CDR3 runs 14 residues. CDR3 in DNA: TGTGCCAGCAGTTCGTTGACAGGAAATTCACCCCTCCACTTT. Encoded protein: CASSSLTGNSPLHF.

The chain recombines TRBV19 with TRBJ1-5; perhaps TRBD1 as D (6 bases). The CDR3 has 16 residues. The V gene lost 6 bases and the J gene lost 0 bases, with 15 bases spanning the gap. CDR1 is LNHDA, CDR2 SQIVND, per germline (reference sequence). The CDR3 coding sequence is TGTGCCAGTAGCATCATAGGGGGGGTTAGCAATCAGCCCCAGCATTTT. Encoded protein: CASSIIGGVSNQPQHF.

The rearrangement links TRBV11-2 to TRBJ1-4; D is perhaps TRBD1 (5 bases). The CDR3 runs 15 residues. V lost 1 base, J lost 6 bases, and 12 bases lay in between. The germline V gene encodes CDR1 SGHAT and CDR2 FQNNGV. The CDR3 loop is CASSLVRGVHEKLFF. CDR3 DNA sequence: TGTGCCAGCAGCTTAGTTCGGGGGGTACATGAAAAACTGTTTTTT.

The chain employs TRBV2 and TRBJ1-2; 10 bases are shared with TRBD1. Per germline, CDR1 SNHLY and CDR2 FYNNEI. V gave up 6 bases and J gave up 8 bases; unmatched junction bases: 12. The CDR3 runs to 15 residues. The DNA of the CDR3 is TGTGCCAGCAGGGCCCCGGGACAGGGGAAAAGGGGCTACACCTTC. It encodes CASRAPGQGKRGYTF.

CDR3: CASSLYIAAGGYTF. CDR3 coding DNA: TGTGCCAGCAGCTTGTACATTGCGGCGGGGGGCTACACCTTC. The rearrangement uses TRBV5-8 and TRBJ1-2; no firm D call. The CDR3 is made up of 14 amino acids. Trimming pared 1 base from V and 8 bases from J, leaving 15 bases between. Per germline, CDR1 SGHTS and CDR2 YDEGEE.